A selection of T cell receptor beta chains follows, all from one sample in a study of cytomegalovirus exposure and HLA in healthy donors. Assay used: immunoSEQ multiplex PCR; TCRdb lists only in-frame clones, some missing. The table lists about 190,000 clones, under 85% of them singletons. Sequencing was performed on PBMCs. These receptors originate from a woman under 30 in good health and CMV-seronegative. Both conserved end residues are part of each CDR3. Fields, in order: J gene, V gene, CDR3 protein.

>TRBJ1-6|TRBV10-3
CAISEFPRMDNSPLHF
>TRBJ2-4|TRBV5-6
CASSLGGDLAKNIQYF
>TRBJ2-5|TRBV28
CASNGGGRETQYF
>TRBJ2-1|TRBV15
CATSPRQGAGNEQFF
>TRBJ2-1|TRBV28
CASSLAGGPLNEQFF
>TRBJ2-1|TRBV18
CASSPGGDEQFF
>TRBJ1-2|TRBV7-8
CASSPATNSGIYGYTF
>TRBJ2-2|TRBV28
CASSFIGTGGTGELFF
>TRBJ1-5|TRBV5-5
CASSLALLGGTQPQHF
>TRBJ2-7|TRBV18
CASSTNRDSYEQYF
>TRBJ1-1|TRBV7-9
CASSRNRDTEAFF
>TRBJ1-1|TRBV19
CASSIVRVGTGNTEAFF
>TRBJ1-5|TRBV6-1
CASSERWDQPQHF
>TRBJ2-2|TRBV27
CASSPPPSGVGELFF
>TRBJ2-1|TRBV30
CAWSPGQGGMDEQFF
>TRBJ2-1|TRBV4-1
CASSGQNNEQFF
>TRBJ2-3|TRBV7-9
CASRRTSGLRETDTQYF
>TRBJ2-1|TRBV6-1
CASTLAGPYNEQFF
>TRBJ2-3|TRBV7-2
CASSSRLAGIPTDTQYF
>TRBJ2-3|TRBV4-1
CASSHLTGSRTDTQYF
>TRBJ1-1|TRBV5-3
CARSLEDRGAEAFF
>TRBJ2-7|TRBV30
CAWVAGGNEQYF
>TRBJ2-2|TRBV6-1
CASSDPGQAFTGELFF
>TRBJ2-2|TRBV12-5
CASGAQGGTGELFF
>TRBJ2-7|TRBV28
CASTVLTGKGYEQYF
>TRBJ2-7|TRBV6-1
CASSTRGQGATEQYF
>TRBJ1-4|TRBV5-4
CASSFGPSEDEKLFF
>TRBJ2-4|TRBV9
CASSSGGGGIQYF
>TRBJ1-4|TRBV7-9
CASSGMGRLNEKLFF
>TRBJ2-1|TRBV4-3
CASSQRPGLAGGEQFF
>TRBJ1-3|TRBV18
CASGGQGVTLSGNTIYF
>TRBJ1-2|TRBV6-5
CASNPGQGAQGYTF
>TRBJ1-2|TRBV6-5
CASSYSTGNYGYTF
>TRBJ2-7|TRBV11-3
CASSFGTQNSYEQYF
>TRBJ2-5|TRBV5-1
CASSLVPSGETQYF
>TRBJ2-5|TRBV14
CASSQDRAGETQYF
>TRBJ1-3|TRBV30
CAWSVRGSGNTIYF
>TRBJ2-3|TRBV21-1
CASSKAGEDTQYF
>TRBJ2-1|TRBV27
CASSLSADGGLTFF
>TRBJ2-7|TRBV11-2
CASSSIAGAYEQYF
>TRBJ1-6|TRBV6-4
CASSDSSNSPLHF
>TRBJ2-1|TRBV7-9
CASMIRTSGNNEQFF
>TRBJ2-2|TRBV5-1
CASSEQGAGTGELFF
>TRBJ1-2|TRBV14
CASSREGGHYGYTF
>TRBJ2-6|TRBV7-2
CASSLVAGISSGANVLTF
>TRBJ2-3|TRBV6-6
CASQAFRDTDTQYF
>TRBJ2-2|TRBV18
CASSPPARNTGELFF
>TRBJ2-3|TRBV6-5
CASGSGSYTDTQYF
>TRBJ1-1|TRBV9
CASSPTVGMNTEAFF